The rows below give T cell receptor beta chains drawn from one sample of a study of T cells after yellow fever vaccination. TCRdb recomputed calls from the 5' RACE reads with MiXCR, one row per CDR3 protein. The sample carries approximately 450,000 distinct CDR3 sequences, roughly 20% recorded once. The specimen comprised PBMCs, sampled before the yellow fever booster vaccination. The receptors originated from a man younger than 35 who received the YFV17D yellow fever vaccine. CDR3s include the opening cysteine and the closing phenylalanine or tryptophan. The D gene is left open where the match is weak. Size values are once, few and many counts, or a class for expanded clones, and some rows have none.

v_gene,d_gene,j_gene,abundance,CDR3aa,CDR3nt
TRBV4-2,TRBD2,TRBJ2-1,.,CASSQHPLAGGPGGEQFF,TGTGCCAGCAGCCAACACCCCCTCGCGGGGGGCCCGGGGGGTGAGCAGTTCTTC
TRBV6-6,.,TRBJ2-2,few,CASNPYRNTGELFF,TGTGCCAGCAATCCATACCGGAACACCGGGGAGCTGTTTTTT
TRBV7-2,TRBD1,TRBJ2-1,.,CASSSRTGGYYEQFF,TGTGCCAGCAGCTCCCGGACAGGGGGTTACTATGAGCAGTTCTTC
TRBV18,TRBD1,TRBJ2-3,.,CASSQDRAGTDTQYF,TGTGCCAGCTCTCAAGACAGGGCCGGCACAGATACGCAGTATTTT
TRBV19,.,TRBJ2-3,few,CASSMGDTQYF,TGTGCCAGTAGTATGGGGGATACGCAGTATTTT
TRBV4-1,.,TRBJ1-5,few,CASSQDAAGNQPQHF,TGCGCCAGCAGCCAAGATGCCGCTGGCAATCAGCCCCAGCATTTT
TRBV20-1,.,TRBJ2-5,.,CSAAPRGTKRTQYF,TGCAGTGCAGCACCCCGGGGCACTAAGAGAACCCAGTACTTC
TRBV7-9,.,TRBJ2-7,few,CASSTDRGGGYEQYF,TGTGCCAGCAGCACCGATCGTGGGGGCGGTTACGAGCAGTACTTC
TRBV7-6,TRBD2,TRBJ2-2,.,CASSAGLAGTTGELFF,TGTGCCAGCAGCGCGGGACTAGCGGGTACCACCGGGGAGCTGTTTTTT
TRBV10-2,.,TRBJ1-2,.,CASSESTGVGGYTF,TGCGCCAGCAGTGAGTCGACAGGAGTTGGGGGCTACACCTTC
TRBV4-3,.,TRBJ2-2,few,CASSQEPLGGELFF,TGCGCCAGCAGCCAAGAACCTTTGGGCGGGGAGCTGTTTTTT
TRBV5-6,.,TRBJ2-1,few,CASSFGQYNEQFF,TGTGCCAGCAGCTTTGGACAGTACAATGAGCAGTTCTTC
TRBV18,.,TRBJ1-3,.,CASSRGNNWGSAGNTIYF,TGTGCCAGCTCACGCGGCAATAATTGGGGATCGGCTGGAAACACCATATATTTT
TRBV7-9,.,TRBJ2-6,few,CASSLVPSGANVLTF,TGTGCCAGCAGCTTAGTACCCTCTGGGGCCAACGTCCTGACTTTC
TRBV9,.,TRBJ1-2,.,CASSPGSGGIGYTF,TGTGCCAGCAGCCCCGGGTCCGGCGGTATTGGCTACACCTTC
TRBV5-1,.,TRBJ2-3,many,CASSLEALGSVSTDTQYF,TGCGCCAGCAGCTTGGAGGCCCTTGGGTCTGTTAGCACAGATACGCAGTATTTT
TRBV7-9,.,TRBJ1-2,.,CASSLVARSDGYTF,TGTGCCAGCAGCTTAGTGGCCAGGTCCGATGGCTACACCTTC
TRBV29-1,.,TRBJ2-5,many,CSVAGLQETQYF,TGCAGCGTTGCGGGACTGCAAGAGACCCAGTACTTC
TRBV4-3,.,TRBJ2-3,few,CASSHSRESEPDTQYF,TGCGCCAGCAGCCACTCCCGGGAGTCGGAGCCTGATACGCAGTATTTT
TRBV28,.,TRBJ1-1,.,CASSLYLRATEAFF,TGTGCCAGCAGTTTATATTTAAGGGCCACTGAAGCTTTCTTT
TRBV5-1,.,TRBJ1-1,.,CASSIGGFATEAFF,TGCGCCAGCAGCATTGGGGGCTTCGCCACTGAAGCTTTCTTT
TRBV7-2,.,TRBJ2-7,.,CASSGHYEQYF,TGTGCCAGCAGCGGTCACTACGAGCAGTACTTC
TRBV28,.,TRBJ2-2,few,CASSQRTVINTGELFF,TGTGCCAGCAGCCAGAGGACAGTGATTAACACCGGGGAGCTGTTTTTT
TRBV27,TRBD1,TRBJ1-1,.,CASTLRTGTTEAFF,TGTGCCAGCACCCTCCGGACAGGGACCACTGAAGCTTTCTTT